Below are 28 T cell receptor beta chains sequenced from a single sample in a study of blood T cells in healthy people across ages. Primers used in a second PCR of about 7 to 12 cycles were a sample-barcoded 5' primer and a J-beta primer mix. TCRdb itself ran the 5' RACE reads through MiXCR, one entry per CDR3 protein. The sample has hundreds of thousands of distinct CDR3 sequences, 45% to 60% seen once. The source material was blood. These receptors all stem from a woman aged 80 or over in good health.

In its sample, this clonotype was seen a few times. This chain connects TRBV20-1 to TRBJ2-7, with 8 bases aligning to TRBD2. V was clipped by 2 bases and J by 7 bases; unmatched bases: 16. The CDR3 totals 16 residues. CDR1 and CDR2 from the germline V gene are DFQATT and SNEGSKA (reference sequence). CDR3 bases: TGCAGTGCTAGATCGGGTAGCGGGGTACCCTACAATGAGCAGTACTTC. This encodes CSARSGSGVPYNEQYF.

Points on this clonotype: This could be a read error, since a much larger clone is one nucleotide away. The CDR3 DNA sequence: TGTGCCGGCAGAAACCCGAGGAAAGCCAAAAACATTCAGTACTTC. It translates to CAGRNPRKAKNIQYF. The chain links TRBV21-1 to TRBJ2-4. TRBV21-1 is a pseudogene locus. CDR3 length: 15 residues.

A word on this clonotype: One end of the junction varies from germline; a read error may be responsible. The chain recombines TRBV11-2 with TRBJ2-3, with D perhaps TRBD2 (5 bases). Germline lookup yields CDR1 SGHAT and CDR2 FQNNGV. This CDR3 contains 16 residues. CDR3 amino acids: CANSLSLYLRGDTQYF. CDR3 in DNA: TGTGCCAACAGCTTAAGTCTGTACCTCCGGGGAGATACGCAGTATTTT.

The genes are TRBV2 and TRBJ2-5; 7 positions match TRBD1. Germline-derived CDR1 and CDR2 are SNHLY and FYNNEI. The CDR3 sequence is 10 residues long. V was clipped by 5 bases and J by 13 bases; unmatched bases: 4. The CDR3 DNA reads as TGTGCCAGCAGTCCCAGGGGGTCGTACTTC. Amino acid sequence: CASSPRGSYF.

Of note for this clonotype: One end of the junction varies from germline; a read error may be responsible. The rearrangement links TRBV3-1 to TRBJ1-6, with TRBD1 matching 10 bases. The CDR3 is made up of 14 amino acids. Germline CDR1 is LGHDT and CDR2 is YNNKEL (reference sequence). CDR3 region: CASSFGTGDSPPHF. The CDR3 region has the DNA TGTGCCAGCAGCTTCGGGACAGGGGACTCACCCCCCCACTTT.

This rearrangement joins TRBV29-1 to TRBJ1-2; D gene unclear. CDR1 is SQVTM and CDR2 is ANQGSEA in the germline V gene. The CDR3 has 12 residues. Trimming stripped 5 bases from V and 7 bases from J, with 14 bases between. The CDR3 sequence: CSVTPKETGYTF. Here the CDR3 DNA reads TGCAGCGTTACCCCAAAAGAAACTGGCTACACCTTC.

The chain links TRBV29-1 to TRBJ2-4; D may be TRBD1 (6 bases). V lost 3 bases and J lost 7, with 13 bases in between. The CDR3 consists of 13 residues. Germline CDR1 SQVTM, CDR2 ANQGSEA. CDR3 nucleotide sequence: TGCAGCGTTGACGGGGCAGGGGCGAACATTCAGTACTTC. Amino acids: CSVDGAGANIQYF.

In nucleotides, the CDR3 is TGTGCCAGCAGCTTAGCTAGTCACAATGAGCAGTTCTTC. This sequence encodes CASSLASHNEQFF. This chain uses TRBV7-2 with TRBJ2-1; D is unclear. Germline CDR1 and CDR2: SGHTA and FQGNSA. Trimming cost V 0 bases and J 5 bases, with 5 bases left between them. This CDR3 is built from 13 residues.

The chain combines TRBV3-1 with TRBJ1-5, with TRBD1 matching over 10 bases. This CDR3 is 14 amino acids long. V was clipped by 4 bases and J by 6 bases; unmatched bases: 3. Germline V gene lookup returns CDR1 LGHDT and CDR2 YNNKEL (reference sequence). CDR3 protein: CASSPGTGAQPQHF. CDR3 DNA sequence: TGTGCCAGCAGCCCGGGGACAGGGGCTCAGCCCCAGCATTTT.

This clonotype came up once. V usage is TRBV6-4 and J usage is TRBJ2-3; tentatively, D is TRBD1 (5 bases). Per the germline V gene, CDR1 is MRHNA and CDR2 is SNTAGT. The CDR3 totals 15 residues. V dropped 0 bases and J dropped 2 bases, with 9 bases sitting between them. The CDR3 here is CASSDSKDTTDTQYF. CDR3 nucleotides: TGTGCCAGCAGTGACTCGAAGGACACCACAGATACGCAGTATTTT.

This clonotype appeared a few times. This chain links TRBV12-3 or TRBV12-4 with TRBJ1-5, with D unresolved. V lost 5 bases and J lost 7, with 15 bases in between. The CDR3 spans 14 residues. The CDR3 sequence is CASSVSSLGQPQHF. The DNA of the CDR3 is TGTGCCAGCAGTGTCTCTTCGTTAGGCCAGCCCCAGCATTTT.

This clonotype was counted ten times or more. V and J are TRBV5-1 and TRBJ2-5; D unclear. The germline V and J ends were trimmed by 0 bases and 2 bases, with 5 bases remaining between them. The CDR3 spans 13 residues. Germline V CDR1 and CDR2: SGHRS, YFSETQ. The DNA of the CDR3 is TGCGCCAGCAGCTTGGTACCGCAAGAGACCCAGTACTTC. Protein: CASSLVPQETQYF.

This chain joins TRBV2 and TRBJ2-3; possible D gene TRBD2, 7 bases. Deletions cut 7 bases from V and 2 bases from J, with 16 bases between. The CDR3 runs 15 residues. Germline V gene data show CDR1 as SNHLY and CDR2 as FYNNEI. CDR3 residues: CASTRGGGNTDTQYF. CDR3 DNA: TGTGCCAGCACCCGGGGAGGGGGAAACACAGATACGCAGTATTTT.

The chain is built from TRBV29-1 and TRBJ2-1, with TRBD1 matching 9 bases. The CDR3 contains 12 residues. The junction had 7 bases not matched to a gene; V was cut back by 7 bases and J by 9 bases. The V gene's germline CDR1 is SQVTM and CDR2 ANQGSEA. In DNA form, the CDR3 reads TGCAGCGCCCTCCCACAGGGGGCTGAGCAGTTCTTC. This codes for CSALPQGAEQFF.

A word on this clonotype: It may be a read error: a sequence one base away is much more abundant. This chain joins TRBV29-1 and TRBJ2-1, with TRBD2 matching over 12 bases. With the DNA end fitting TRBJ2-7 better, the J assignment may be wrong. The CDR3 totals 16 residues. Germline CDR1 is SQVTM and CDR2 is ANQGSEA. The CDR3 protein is CSVDAASGRGYNEQYF. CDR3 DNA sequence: TGCAGCGTTGATGCGGCTAGCGGGAGGGGATACAATGAGCAGTACTTC.

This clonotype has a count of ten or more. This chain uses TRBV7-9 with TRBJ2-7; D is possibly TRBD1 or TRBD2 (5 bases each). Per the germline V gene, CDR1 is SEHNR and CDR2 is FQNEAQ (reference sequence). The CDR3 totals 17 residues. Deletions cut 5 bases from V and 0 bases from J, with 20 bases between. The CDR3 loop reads CASSATGTTTTSYEQYF. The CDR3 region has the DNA TGTGCCAGCAGCGCAACCGGGACCACTACAACCTCCTACGAGCAGTACTTC.

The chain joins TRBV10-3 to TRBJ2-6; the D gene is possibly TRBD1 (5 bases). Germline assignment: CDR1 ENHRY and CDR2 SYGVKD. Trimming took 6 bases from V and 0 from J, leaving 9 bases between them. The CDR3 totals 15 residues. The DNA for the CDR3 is TGTGCCATCAGGACCAGGGACTCTGGGGCCAACGTCCTGACTTTC. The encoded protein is CAIRTRDSGANVLTF.

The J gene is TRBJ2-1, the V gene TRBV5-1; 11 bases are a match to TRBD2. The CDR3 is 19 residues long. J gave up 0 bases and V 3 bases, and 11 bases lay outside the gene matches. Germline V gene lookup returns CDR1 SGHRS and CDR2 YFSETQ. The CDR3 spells CASSYYWTSGRSSYNEQFF. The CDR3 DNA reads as TGCGCCAGCAGCTACTATTGGACTAGCGGGCGAAGCTCCTACAATGAGCAGTTCTTC.

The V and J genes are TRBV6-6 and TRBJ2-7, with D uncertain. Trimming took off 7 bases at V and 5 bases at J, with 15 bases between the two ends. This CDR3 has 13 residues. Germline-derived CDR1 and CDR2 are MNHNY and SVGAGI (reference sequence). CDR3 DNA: TGTGCCAGCAATAAAACCCCCGGGCACGAGCAGTACTTC. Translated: CASNKTPGHEQYF.

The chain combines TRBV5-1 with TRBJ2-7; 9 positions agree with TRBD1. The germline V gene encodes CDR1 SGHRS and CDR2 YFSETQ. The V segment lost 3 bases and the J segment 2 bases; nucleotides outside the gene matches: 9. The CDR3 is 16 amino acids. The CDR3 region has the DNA TGCGCCAGCAGCTACCAACCGGGACAGGGACCCTACGAGCAGTACTTC. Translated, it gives CASSYQPGQGPYEQYF.

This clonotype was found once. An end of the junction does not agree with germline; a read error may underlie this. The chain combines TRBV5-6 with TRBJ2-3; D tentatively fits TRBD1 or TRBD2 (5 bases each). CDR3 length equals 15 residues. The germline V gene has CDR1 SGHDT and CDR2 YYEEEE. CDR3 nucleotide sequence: TGTGGCAGCAGCTTGAGGGGTCCTAGCACAGATACGCAGTATTTT. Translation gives CGSSLRGPSTDTQYF.

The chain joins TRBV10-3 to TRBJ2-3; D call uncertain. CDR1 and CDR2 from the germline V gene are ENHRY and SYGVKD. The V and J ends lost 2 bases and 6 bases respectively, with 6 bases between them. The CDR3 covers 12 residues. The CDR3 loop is CAISEVGDTQYF. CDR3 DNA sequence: TGTGCCATCAGTGAGGTGGGGGATACGCAGTATTTT.

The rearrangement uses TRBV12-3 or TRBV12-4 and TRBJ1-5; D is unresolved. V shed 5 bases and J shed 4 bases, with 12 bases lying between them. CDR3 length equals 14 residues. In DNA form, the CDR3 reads TGTGCCAGCAGTCAAGGGCAGATGAATCAGCCCCAGCATTTT. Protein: CASSQGQMNQPQHF.

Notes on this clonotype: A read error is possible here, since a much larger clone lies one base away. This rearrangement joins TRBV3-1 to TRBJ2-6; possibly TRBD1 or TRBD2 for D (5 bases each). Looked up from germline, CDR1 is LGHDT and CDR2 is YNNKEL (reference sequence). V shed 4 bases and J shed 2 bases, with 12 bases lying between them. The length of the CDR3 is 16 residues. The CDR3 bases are TGTGCCAGCAGCCCGATACGGGGACCTGGGGCCAACGTCCTGACTTTC. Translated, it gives CASSPIRGPGANVLTF. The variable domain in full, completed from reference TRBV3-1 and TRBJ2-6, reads DTAVSQTPKYLVTQMGNDKSIKCEQNLGHDTMYWYKQDSKKFLKIMFSYNNKELIINETVPNRFSPKSPDKAHLNLHINSLELGDSAVYFCASSPIRGPGANVLTFGAGSRLTVL.

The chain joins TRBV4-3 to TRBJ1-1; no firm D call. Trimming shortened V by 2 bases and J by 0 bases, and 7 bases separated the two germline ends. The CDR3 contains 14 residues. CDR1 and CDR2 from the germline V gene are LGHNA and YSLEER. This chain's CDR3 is CASSQSLLNTEAFF. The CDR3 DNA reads TGCGCCAGCAGCCAATCCCTTTTGAACACTGAAGCTTTCTTT.

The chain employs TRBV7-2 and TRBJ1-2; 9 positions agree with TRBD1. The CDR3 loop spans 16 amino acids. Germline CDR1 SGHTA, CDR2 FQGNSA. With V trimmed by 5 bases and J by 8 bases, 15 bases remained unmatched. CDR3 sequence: CASSRTGVGVSEGYTF. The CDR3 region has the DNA TGTGCCAGCAGCCGGACAGGGGTGGGCGTTTCGGAAGGCTACACCTTC.

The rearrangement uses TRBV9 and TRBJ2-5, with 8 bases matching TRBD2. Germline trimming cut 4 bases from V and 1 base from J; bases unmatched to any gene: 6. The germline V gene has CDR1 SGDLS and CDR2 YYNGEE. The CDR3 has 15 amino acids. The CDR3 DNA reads TGTGCCAGCAGCTTCGGGGGGGGGCCCCAAGAGACCCAGTACTTC. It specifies CASSFGGGPQETQYF.

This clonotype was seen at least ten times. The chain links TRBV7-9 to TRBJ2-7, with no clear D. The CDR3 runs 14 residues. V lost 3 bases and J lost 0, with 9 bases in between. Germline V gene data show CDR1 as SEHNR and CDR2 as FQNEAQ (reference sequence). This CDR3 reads CASSFLGNSYEQYF. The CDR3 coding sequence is TGTGCCAGCAGCTTTTTGGGAAACTCCTACGAGCAGTACTTC.